The subject of this entry is one TCR beta chain. Its matching antigen is unknown. Germline values: CDR1 SGHTA, CDR2 FQGNSA. Trimming at V came to 3 bases and at J to 7 bases, leaving 5 bases not matched to a gene. The CDR3 runs to 13 residues. This sample was taken from a study of cytomegalovirus exposure and HLA in healthy donors. Study conclusions and caveats: The listing of roughly 160 TCR beta chains classed them as cytomegalovirus-associated. Among the CMV-associated chains, three were confirmed in vitro as specific for CMV antigens. Later analysis demonstrated an association between a missense DCLRE1C variant and TCR beta V- and J-gene trimming.

The PCR contained 60 Vbeta and 13 Jbeta primers. Some clones are missing from TCRdb's copy, which holds only in-frame ones; the method was immunoSEQ multiplex PCR. The repertoire consists of about 120,000 clones, with about two thirds occurring once and the leading ten covering roughly 8.2%. Sequences were obtained from PBMCs. The TCR sequence derives from a woman in her 40s in good health and CMV-seropositive. The J gene is TRBJ1-2, the V gene TRBV7-2, with 7 bases aligning to TRBD1. Written as DNA, the CDR3 is TGTGCCAGCAGCTTCGGACAGGAAGGTGGCTACACCTTC. It encodes CASSFGQEGGYTF. Drawing the rest from reference TRBV7-2 and TRBJ1-2, the complete variable domain is GAGVSQSPSNKVTEKGKDVELRCDPISGHTALYWYRQSLGQGLEFLIYFQGNSAPDKSGLPSDRFSAERTGGSVSTLTIQRTQQEDSAVYLCASSFGQEGGYTFGSGTRLTVV.